Following are 30 T cell receptor beta chains from one sample sequenced in a study of blood T cell repertoires in COVID-19. Libraries were prepared by immunoSEQ multiplex PCR; TCRdb keeps only in-frame clonotypes and omits some of them. There are under 200,000 clones in the sample; approximately 80% occur only once, and 0.95% lies in the top ten. The sample taken for sequencing was peripheral blood. Receptors were obtained from a man aged 60 to 69 with COVID-19, enrolled during active disease.

This sequence joins TRBV6-2 or TRBV6-3 and TRBJ1-1; 8 bases align to TRBD1. Germline V gene lookup returns CDR1 MNHEY and CDR2 SVGEGT. The length of the CDR3 is 17 residues. Trimming removed 4 bases from V and 3 bases from J; junction bases left unmatched: 13. CDR3 in DNA: TGTGCCAGCAGTTCCGCCGACAGGGGAAGGGGAGACACTGAAGCTTTCTTT. Translating it yields CASSSADRGRGDTEAFF.

The chain is built from TRBV11-3 and TRBJ2-1, with TRBD1 as a possible D gene (6 bases). Looked up from germline, CDR1 is SGHNT and CDR2 is YENEEA. The V and J ends lost 1 base and 7 bases respectively, with 11 bases between them. The CDR3 has 14 amino acids. This CDR3 is CASSLVQGKNEQFF. The CDR3 region has the DNA TGTGCCAGCAGCTTAGTCCAGGGGAAGAATGAGCAGTTCTTC. Supplemented by reference TRBV11-3 and TRBJ2-1, the full variable domain reads EAGVVQSPRYKIIEKKQPVAFWCNPISGHNTLYWYLQNLGQGPELLIRYENEEAVDDSQLPKDRFSAERLKGVDSTLKIQPAELGDSAVYLCASSLVQGKNEQFFGPGTRLTVL.

In this sample, this clone turned up once. The chain uses TRBV19 and TRBJ1-4, with D hard to call. The CDR3 runs 18 residues. Germline-derived CDR1 and CDR2 are LNHDA and SQIVND (reference sequence). The V end lost 1 base, the J end lost 0 bases, and 15 bases lay between the germline ends. For the CDR3, the DNA is TGTGCCAGTAGTATAGGCAGAGGGTTCTCTGCAACTAATGAAAAACTGTTTTTT. Amino acids: CASSIGRGFSATNEKLFF.

This clone has just a few counts. The rearrangement uses TRBV9 and TRBJ2-7; 7 bases fit TRBD1. Trimming took 7 bases from V and 3 from J; bases not matched to a gene: 10. The CDR3 sequence is 14 residues long. Germline assignment: CDR1 SGDLS and CDR2 YYNGEE. Here the CDR3 reads CASSKGQSFYEQYF. For the CDR3, the DNA is TGTGCCAGCTCCAAGGGACAGTCTTTCTACGAGCAGTACTTC.

The chain combines TRBV28 with TRBJ1-5, with no clear D. The germline CDR1 and CDR2 sequences are MDHEN and SYDVKM. Trimming shortened V by 7 bases and J by 6 bases, and 10 bases separated the two germline ends. The CDR3 covers 12 residues. This chain's CDR3 is CASTMPPQPQHF. The CDR3 DNA reads as TGTGCCAGCACTATGCCCCCTCAGCCCCAGCATTTT.

The chain recombines TRBV6-2 or TRBV6-3 with TRBJ1-5; D gene unclear. Deletions cut 0 bases from V and 7 bases from J, with 13 bases between. Germline CDR1 MNHEY, CDR2 SVGEGT. The CDR3 covers 15 residues. The chain's CDR3 is CASSYSRGSGQPQHF. As DNA, the CDR3 is TGTGCCAGCAGTTACTCGCGGGGAAGTGGCCAGCCCCAGCATTTT.

V and J are TRBV28 and TRBJ1-4; D perhaps matches TRBD1 (6 bases). V was pared by 7 bases and J by 0 bases, with 12 bases between. The V gene's germline CDR1 is MDHEN and CDR2 SYDVKM. This CDR3 is 15 amino acids long. The CDR3 loop is CASKEGGATNEKLFF. The CDR3 DNA follows: TGTGCCAGCAAAGAGGGGGGGGCAACTAATGAAAAACTGTTTTTT.

A few counts support this clone. CDR3 sequence (DNA): TGTGCCATCAGTGAGTCGATGGGGGGGTCCTACAATGAGCAGTTCTTC. Amino acid sequence: CAISESMGGSYNEQFF. The V gene is TRBV10-3, the J gene TRBJ2-1, with 7 bases aligning to TRBD2. V trimming: 0 bases; J trimming: 1 base; junction bases outside the gene matches: 3. This CDR3 contains 16 residues. CDR1 ENHRY and CDR2 SYGVKD come from the germline V gene.

The V and J genes are TRBV19 and TRBJ1-2, with 9 positions matching TRBD1. The CDR3 extends over 14 amino acids. The ends lost 6 bases at V and 1 base at J; junction bases unmatched: 3. Germline V gives CDR1 LNHDA, CDR2 SQIVND (reference sequence). CDR3 loop: CASRTDRGNYGYTF. The CDR3 coding sequence is TGTGCCAGTAGGACGGACAGGGGTAACTATGGCTACACCTTC.

This clone was counted once. The V gene is TRBV2, the J gene TRBJ1-5, with D perhaps matching TRBD1 (5 bases). The CDR3 runs to 15 residues. Germline V lookup: CDR1 SNHLY, CDR2 FYNNEI. V was pared by 4 bases and J by 1 base, with 11 bases between. The CDR3 nucleotides are TGTGCCAGCAGTGTGATGGGGGGAAGCAATCAGCCCCAGCATTTT. Amino acid sequence: CASSVMGGSNQPQHF.

The V gene is TRBV11-3, the J gene TRBJ2-1; 7 bases are shared with TRBD2. The V gene end was trimmed by 2 bases and the J gene end by 5 bases; junction bases not matched to a gene: 6. The germline V gene encodes CDR1 SGHNT and CDR2 YENEEA. The CDR3 contains 15 residues. Written as DNA, the CDR3 is TGTGCCAGCAGCTTAAGGGGAGGGCCCAACAATGAGCAGTTCTTC. Translating it yields CASSLRGGPNNEQFF.

V is TRBV6-5 and J is TRBJ1-5; D is ambiguous. Germline CDR1 reads MNHEY; CDR2 reads SVGAGI. V dropped 8 bases and J dropped 3 bases, with 17 bases sitting between them. The CDR3 has 15 amino acids. This CDR3 is CASSEFAQSNQPQHF. In DNA form, the CDR3 reads TGTGCCAGCTCCGAGTTTGCACAGTCCAATCAGCCCCAGCATTTT.

The chain couples TRBV28 to TRBJ2-5; weak D call: TRBD1 (6 bases). Trimming cost V 7 bases and J 1 base, with 13 bases left between them. From germline, CDR1 is MDHEN and CDR2 SYDVKM. This CDR3 is 14 amino acids long. This CDR3 is CASITTGTQETQYF. CDR3 in DNA: TGTGCCAGCATCACGACAGGCACCCAAGAGACCCAGTACTTC.

The chain carries TRBV27 and TRBJ2-3; 11 bases are shared with TRBD2. CDR3 length equals 17 residues. The germline gives CDR1 MNHEY, CDR2 SMNVEV (reference sequence). V dropped 5 bases and J dropped 0; count of bases not matched to a gene: 7. The CDR3 DNA reads as TGTGCCAGCAGTACCCACCGGACTAGCGGGAGCACAGATACGCAGTATTTT. Amino acid sequence: CASSTHRTSGSTDTQYF.

The rearrangement uses TRBV19 and TRBJ1-2; tentative D call: TRBD1 (5 bases). The germline V gene encodes CDR1 LNHDA and CDR2 SQIVND (reference sequence). CDR3 length: 13 residues. V gave up 2 bases and J gave up 3 bases, with 7 bases separating them. The CDR3 DNA reads TGTGCCAGTAGTATACGGGGGGACTATGGCTACACCTTC. It encodes CASSIRGDYGYTF. Complete variable domain (other parts from reference TRBV19 and TRBJ1-2): DGGITQSPKYLFRKEGQNVTLSCEQNLNHDAMYWYRQDPGQGLRLIYYSQIVNDFQKGDIAEGYSVSREKKESFPLTVTSAQKNPTAFYLCASSIRGDYGYTFGSGTRLTVV.

V gene TRBV28 combines with J gene TRBJ1-4; D possibly corresponds to TRBD1 (6 bases). This CDR3 comprises 15 residues. V lost 1 base to trimming and J lost 8 bases, with 14 bases between them. Looked up from germline, CDR1 is MDHEN and CDR2 is SYDVKM. The DNA for the CDR3 is TGTGCCAGCAGTTTATCTTGGGGGCTCGCGGAAAAACTGTTTTTT. Translating gives CASSLSWGLAEKLFF.

V is TRBV9 and J is TRBJ2-7, with TRBD1 as a possible D gene (6 bases). From germline, CDR1 is SGDLS and CDR2 YYNGEE. CDR3 size: 15 residues. V lost 0 bases to trimming and J lost 3 bases, with 13 bases between them. The CDR3 protein is CASSVAGEIGYEQYF. As DNA, the CDR3 is TGTGCCAGCAGCGTAGCAGGGGAAATCGGCTACGAGCAGTACTTC. Supplemented by reference TRBV9 and TRBJ2-7, the full variable domain reads DSGVTQTPKHLITATGQRVTLRCSPRSGDLSVYWYQQSLDQGLQFLIQYYNGEERAKGNILERFSAQQFPDLHSELNLSSLELGDSALYFCASSVAGEIGYEQYFGPGTRLTVT.

As DNA, the CDR3 is TGCGCCAGCAGCCTGAGGGTCGGGACCAAAAACATTCAGTACTTC. Its protein is CASSLRVGTKNIQYF. The chain is built from TRBV5-1 and TRBJ2-4; TRBD2 is a possible D gene (5 bases). The CDR3 consists of 15 residues. The ends were cut back, 4 bases at V and 2 bases at J, with 13 bases in the middle. The germline gives CDR1 SGHRS, CDR2 YFSETQ.

As to this clone: This CDR3 is also generated by other DNA sequences in the sample. This chain links TRBV19 with TRBJ1-5; TRBD1 aligns across 9 bases. The germline V gene encodes CDR1 LNHDA and CDR2 SQIVND (reference sequence). This CDR3 comprises 14 residues. The trim removed 3 bases at V and 7 bases at J, leaving 4 bases unmatched. CDR3 DNA sequence: TGTGCCAGTAGTATCTGGACAGGGGACCAGCCCCAGCATTTT. It encodes CASSIWTGDQPQHF.

The chain links TRBV3-1 (or the pseudogene TRBV3-2) to TRBJ2-1; TRBD1 matches at 7 bases. The CDR3 spans 16 residues. The germline V gene has CDR1 LGHDT and CDR2 YNNKEL (reference sequence). V lost 4 bases, J lost 0 bases, and 6 bases stayed unmatched. The CDR3 loop is CASSPGQASSYNEQFF. The CDR3 nucleotides are TGTGCCAGCAGCCCTGGACAGGCTAGCTCCTACAATGAGCAGTTCTTC.

This chain joins TRBV3-1 (or the pseudogene TRBV3-2) and TRBJ1-1; D is uncertain. V was pared by 3 bases and J by 0 bases, with 5 bases between. Germline-derived CDR1 and CDR2 are LGHDT and YNNKEL (reference sequence). The CDR3 is 13 amino acids. For the CDR3, the DNA is TGTGCCAGCAGCCAGAGCCTGAACACTGAAGCTTTCTTT. Translated: CASSQSLNTEAFF.

The chain employs TRBV21-1 and TRBJ2-7; the D call of TRBD1 is as the table states it, not checked on the DNA. TRBV21-1 is a documented pseudogene. The CDR3 is 22 residues long. This CDR3 is CASSCTEHSGQGLLSTVYEQYF. The CDR3 DNA reads TGTGCCAGCAGCTGCACGGAACATTCAGGACAGGGACTTTTGTCGACGGTCTACGAGCAGTACTTC.

The chain recombines TRBV6-4 with TRBJ2-6, with no clear D. Trimming cost V 4 bases and J 1 base, with 2 bases left between them. CDR3 length: 13 amino acids. Germline CDR1 reads MRHNA; CDR2 reads SNTAGT. CDR3 nucleotide sequence: TGTGCCAGCAGTGTATCTGGGGCCAACGTCCTGACTTTC. As protein: CASSVSGANVLTF.

This chain uses TRBV30 with TRBJ1-1, with 9 bases matching TRBD1. This CDR3 is built from 14 residues. Germline-derived CDR1 and CDR2 are GTSNPN and SVGIG (reference sequence). V gave up 1 base and J gave up 6 bases; unmatched junction bases: 6. CDR3 protein: CAWSDRDRVPEAFF. DNA for the CDR3: TGTGCCTGGAGTGACCGGGACAGGGTTCCTGAAGCTTTCTTT.

This chain joins TRBV7-8 and TRBJ1-1, with D possibly being TRBD1 (6 bases). Germline CDR1 is SGHVS and CDR2 is FQNEAQ. The CDR3 sequence is 13 residues long. The V end lost 4 bases, the J end lost 2 bases, and 8 bases lay between the germline ends. As DNA, the CDR3 is TGTGCCAGCAGCTCGGGACAAAACACTGAAGCTTTCTTT. This sequence encodes CASSSGQNTEAFF.

This rearrangement joins TRBV5-1 to TRBJ2-7, with 8 bases fitting TRBD2. Germline CDR1 and CDR2: SGHRS and YFSETQ. This CDR3 region has 13 residues. Unmatched junction bases numbered 8, after V lost 5 bases and J lost 7 bases. CDR3 protein: CASREGSSGEQYF. The CDR3 DNA reads as TGCGCCAGCAGGGAGGGATCTAGCGGGGAGCAGTACTTC.

This clone was detected once. The chain couples TRBV27 to TRBJ2-1; D unclear. Germline V lookup: CDR1 MNHEY, CDR2 SMNVEV (reference sequence). The CDR3 is 14 amino acids. V lost 0 bases and J lost 3, with 6 bases in between. CDR3 sequence reads: CASSLSMSYNEQFF. CDR3 in DNA: TGTGCCAGCAGTTTATCGATGAGCTACAATGAGCAGTTCTTC.

V usage is TRBV6-5 and J usage is TRBJ1-4; D gene ambiguous. Germline lookup yields CDR1 MNHEY and CDR2 SVGAGI. The CDR3 covers 15 residues. V was shortened by 3 bases and J by 6 bases, with 14 bases between the two germline ends. The DNA of the CDR3 is TGTGCCAGCAGTTATGTATGGAAACGGGATGAAAAACTGTTTTTT. Translating it yields CASSYVWKRDEKLFF.

The chain carries TRBV9 and TRBJ2-3; TRBD1 is a possible D gene (6 bases). CDR3 size: 14 residues. The germline gives CDR1 SGDLS, CDR2 YYNGEE. The ends were cut back, 3 bases at V and 0 bases at J, with 8 bases in the middle. The CDR3 region has the DNA TGTGCCAGCAGCGGACAGGCGAGCACAGATACGCAGTATTTT. This encodes CASSGQASTDTQYF.

V gene TRBV6-2 or TRBV6-3 combines with J gene TRBJ1-5, with 10 bases that match TRBD1. The germline CDR1 and CDR2 sequences are MNHEY and SVGEGT. CDR3 length: 14 residues. V lost 7 bases and J lost 7; bases outside the gene matches: 7. CDR3 region: CASTPTGGRQPQHF. As DNA, the CDR3 is TGTGCCAGCACCCCGACAGGGGGCCGCCAGCCCCAGCATTTT.